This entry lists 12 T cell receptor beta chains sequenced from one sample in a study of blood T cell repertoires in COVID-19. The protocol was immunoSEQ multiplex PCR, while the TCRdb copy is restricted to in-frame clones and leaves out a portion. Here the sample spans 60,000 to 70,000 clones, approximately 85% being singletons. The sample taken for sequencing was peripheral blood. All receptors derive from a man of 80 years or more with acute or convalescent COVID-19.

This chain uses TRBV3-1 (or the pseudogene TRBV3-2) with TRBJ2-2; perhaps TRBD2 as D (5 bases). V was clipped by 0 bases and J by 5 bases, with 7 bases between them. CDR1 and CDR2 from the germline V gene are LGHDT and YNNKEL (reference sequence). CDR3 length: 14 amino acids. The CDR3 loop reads CASSQDWRTGELFF. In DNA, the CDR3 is TGTGCCAGCAGCCAAGACTGGAGGACCGGGGAGCTGTTTTTT.

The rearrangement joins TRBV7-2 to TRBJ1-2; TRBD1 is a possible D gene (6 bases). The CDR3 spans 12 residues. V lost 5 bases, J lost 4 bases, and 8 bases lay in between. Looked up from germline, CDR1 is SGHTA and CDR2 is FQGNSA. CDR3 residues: CASSADSYGYTF. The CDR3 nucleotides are TGTGCCAGCAGCGCGGACAGCTATGGCTACACCTTC.

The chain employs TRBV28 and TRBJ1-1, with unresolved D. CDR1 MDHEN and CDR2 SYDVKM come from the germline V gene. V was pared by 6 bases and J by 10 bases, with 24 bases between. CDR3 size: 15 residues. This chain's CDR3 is CASSTGGQLISTAFF. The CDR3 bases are TGTGCCAGCAGCACCGGCGGGCAGTTGATATCCACAGCTTTCTTT.

As DNA, the CDR3 is TGCGCCAGCAGCTTCCAAGATACGCAGTATTTT. Translating gives CASSFQDTQYF. The V gene is TRBV5-1, the J gene TRBJ2-3; D is uncertain. Germline V gives CDR1 SGHRS, CDR2 YFSETQ. The CDR3 length is 11 residues. Trimming left V 2 bases short and J 5 bases short, with 3 bases between.

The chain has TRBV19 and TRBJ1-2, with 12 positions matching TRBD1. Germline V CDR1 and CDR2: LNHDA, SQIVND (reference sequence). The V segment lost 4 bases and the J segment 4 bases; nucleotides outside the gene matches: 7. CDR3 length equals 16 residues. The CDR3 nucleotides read TGTGCCAGTAGTAGGGGACAGGGGGCGCCGGTCTATGGCTACACCTTC. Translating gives CASSRGQGAPVYGYTF.

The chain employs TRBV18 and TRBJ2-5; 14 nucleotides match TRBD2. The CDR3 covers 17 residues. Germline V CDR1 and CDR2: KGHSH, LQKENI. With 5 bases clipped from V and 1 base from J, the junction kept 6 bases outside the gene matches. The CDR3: CASSSGTSGSGQETQYF. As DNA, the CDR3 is TGTGCCAGCTCATCCGGGACTAGCGGGAGTGGCCAAGAGACCCAGTACTTC.

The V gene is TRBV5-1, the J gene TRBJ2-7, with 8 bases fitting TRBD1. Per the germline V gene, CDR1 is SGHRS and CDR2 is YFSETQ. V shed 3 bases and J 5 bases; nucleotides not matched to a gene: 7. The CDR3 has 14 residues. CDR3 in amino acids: CASSSGQVTNEQYF. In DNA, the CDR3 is TGCGCCAGCAGCTCGGGACAGGTTACGAACGAGCAGTACTTC. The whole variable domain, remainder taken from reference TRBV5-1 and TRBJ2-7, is KAGVTQTPRYLIKTRGQQVTLSCSPISGHRSVSWYQQTPGQGLQFLFEYFSETQRNKGNFPGRFSGRQFSNSRSEMNVSTLELGDSALYLCASSSGQVTNEQYFGPGTRLTVT.

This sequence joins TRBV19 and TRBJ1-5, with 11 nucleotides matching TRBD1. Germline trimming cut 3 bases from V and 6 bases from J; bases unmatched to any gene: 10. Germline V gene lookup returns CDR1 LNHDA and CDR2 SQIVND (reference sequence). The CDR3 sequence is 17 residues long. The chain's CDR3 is CASSIFPDRGPGQPQHF. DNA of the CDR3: TGTGCCAGTAGTATTTTCCCGGACAGGGGGCCGGGTCAGCCCCAGCATTTT.

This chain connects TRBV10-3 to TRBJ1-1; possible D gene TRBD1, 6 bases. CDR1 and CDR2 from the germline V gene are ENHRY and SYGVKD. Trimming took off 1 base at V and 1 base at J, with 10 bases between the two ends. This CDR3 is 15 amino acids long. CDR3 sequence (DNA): TGTGCCATCAGTGAGTTCGGGGGGCCGAACACTGAAGCTTTCTTT. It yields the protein CAISEFGGPNTEAFF.

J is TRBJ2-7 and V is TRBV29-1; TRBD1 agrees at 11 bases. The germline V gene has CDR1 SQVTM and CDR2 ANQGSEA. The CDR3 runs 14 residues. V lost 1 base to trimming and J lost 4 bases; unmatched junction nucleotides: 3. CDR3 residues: CSVEGTGGFYEQYF. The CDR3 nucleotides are TGCAGCGTTGAAGGGACAGGGGGCTTTTACGAGCAGTACTTC.

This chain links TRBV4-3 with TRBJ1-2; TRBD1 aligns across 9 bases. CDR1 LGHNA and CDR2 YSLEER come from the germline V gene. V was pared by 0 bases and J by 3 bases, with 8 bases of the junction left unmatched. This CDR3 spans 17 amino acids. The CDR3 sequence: CASSQEVPRQGDYGYTF. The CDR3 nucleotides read TGCGCCAGCAGCCAAGAAGTCCCGAGACAGGGGGACTATGGCTACACCTTC.

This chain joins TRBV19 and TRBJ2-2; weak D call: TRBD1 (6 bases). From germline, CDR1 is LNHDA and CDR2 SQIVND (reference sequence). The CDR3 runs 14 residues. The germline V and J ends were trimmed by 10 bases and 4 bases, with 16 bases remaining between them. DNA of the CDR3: TGTGCCACAGCTTACAGGGCTGGCACCGGGGAGCTGTTTTTT. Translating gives CATAYRAGTGELFF.